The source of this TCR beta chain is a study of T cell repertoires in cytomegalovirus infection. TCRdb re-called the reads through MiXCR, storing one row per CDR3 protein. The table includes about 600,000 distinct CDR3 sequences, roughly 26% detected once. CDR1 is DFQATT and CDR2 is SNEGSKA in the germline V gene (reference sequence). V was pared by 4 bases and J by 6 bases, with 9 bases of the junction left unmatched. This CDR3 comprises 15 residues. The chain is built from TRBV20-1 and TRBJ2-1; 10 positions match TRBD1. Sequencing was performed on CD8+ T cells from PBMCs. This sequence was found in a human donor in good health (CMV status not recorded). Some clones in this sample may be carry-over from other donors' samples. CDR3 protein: CSATGQGQWGNEQFF. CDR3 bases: TGCAGTGCTACGGGACAGGGGCAATGGGGCAATGAGCAGTTCTTC.